The source of this TCR beta chain is a study of response to subunit inactivated influenza vaccine. Overall study findings and caveats: Few new T cells, the authors suggested, are recruited by each seasonal influenza vaccination.

This clonotype has just a few counts. Antigen: not known. In TCRdb, the RT-PCR reads were re-called with MiXCR into one record per CDR3 protein. The sample holds roughly 760,000 distinct CDR3 sequences, about 20% seen once. Germline CDR1 reads SGHNT; CDR2 reads YYREEE (reference sequence). The CDR3 loop spans 14 amino acids. The V gene lost 6 bases and the J gene lost 4 bases, with 16 bases spanning the gap. This clonotype originated in a man aged 45-65 years who received an inactivated influenza vaccine. The sequenced sample was PBMCs from blood, obtained less than 6 days after vaccination. The rearrangement uses TRBV5-4 and TRBJ2-5; tentative D call: TRBD2 (6 bases). The CDR3 nucleotides are TGTGCCAGCACCCGAGAGGGAGGCCGAGAGACCCAGTACTTC. Residues: CASTREGGRETQYF.